The entry that follows covers one TCR beta chain sequence. Germline V lookup: CDR1 SGDLS, CDR2 YYNGEE. The CDR3 contains 14 residues. The V and J ends lost 2 bases and 0 bases respectively, with 8 bases between them. This record belongs to a study of blood T cell repertoires in COVID-19. Generated by immunoSEQ multiplex PCR, the TCRdb table keeps only in-frame clones and is missing some. The table has some 130,000 clones, about nine tenths seen once. Sequences were obtained from peripheral blood. This receptor was taken from a woman between 65 and 79 years old with COVID-19, enrolled during active disease. The chain joins TRBV9 to TRBJ1-1, with D maybe TRBD1 (5 bases). The CDR3 sequence: CASSVGHMNTEAFF. CDR3 nucleotide sequence: TGTGCCAGCAGCGTGGGGCACATGAACACTGAAGCTTTCTTT.